Sequencing of this T cell receptor beta chain was carried out in a study of T cell changes during pregnancy in multiple sclerosis. Assay: immunoSEQ multiplex PCR; the TCRdb copy retains only in-frame clones and omits some. The sample lists about 48,000 clones; 92% were seen once. The sequences come from CD4+ T cells from peripheral blood mononuclear cells, collected in the second trimester of pregnancy. The TCR was taken from a female donor in good health, enrolled as a control in a pregnancy study.

The CDR3: CASSQAIPGTISYEQYF. The CDR3 DNA sequence: TGCGCCAGCAGCCAAGCAATCCCCGGGACTATCAGCTACGAGCAGTACTTC. This chain joins TRBV4-1 and TRBJ2-7, with 7 nucleotides matching TRBD2. Looked up from germline, CDR1 is MGHRA and CDR2 is YSYEKL. There are 17 residues in the CDR3. The J segment lost 3 bases and the V segment lost 1 base, leaving 12 bases of the junction unmatched.